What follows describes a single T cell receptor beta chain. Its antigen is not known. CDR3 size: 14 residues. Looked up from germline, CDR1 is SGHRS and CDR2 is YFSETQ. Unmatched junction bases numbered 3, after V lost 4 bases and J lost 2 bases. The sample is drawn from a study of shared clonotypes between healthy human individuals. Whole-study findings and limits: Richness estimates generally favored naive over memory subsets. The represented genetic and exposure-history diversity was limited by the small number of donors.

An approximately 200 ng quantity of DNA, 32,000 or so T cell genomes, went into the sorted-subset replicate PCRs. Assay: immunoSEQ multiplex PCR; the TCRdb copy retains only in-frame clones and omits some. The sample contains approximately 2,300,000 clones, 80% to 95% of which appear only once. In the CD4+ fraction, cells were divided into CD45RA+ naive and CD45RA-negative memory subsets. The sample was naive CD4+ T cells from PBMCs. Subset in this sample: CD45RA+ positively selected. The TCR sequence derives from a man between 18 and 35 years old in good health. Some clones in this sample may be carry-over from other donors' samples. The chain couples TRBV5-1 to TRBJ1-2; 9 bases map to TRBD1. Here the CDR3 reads CASSGGTGNYGYTF. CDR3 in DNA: TGCGCCAGCAGCGGGGGGACAGGGAACTATGGCTACACCTTC.